The clone carrying this T cell receptor (beta chain) was seen repeatedly, ten times or more. Its antigen is unidentified. The sample originates from a study of naive and memory T cell subsets. Whole-study findings and limits: Far more TCRs reportedly came from tuberculin skin test site biopsies. Potentially, T cell activation and differentiation skew this RNA-based measurement.

This sample's treatment: skin biopsy from PPD injection site in Mantoux-positive individual. Cells were not sorted; total RNA input targeted roughly 1 to 1,100 ng. Biopsied sites were PPD injections in people with a positive Mantoux test. Alpha and beta constant region primers primed reverse transcription for blood and skin samples. The SP2 primer and nested alpha and beta constant region primers amplified ligated cDNA in four rounds. Via MiXCR, TCRdb re-called the UMI-ligation and nested PCR reads, giving one row per CDR3 protein. The data hold about 20,000 distinct CDR3 sequences, with more than 9% observed a single time. This specimen consisted of skin, obtained from a tuberculin skin test site. This TCR was sampled from an adult in good health.

The CDR3 region has the DNA TGCAGCGTTGAACCGGGACAGGGCCCCTATGGCTACACCTTC. This encodes CSVEPGQGPYGYTF. The gene calls are TRBV29-1 and TRBJ1-2; 9 bases map to TRBD1. The CDR3 is made up of 14 amino acids. V shed 2 bases and J 4 bases; nucleotides not matched to a gene: 5. CDR1 is SQVTM, CDR2 ANQGSEA, per germline.